This record concerns one T cell receptor beta chain sequence. The antigen is not known. This CDR3 region has 14 residues. J lost 4 bases, V lost 10 bases, and 9 bases had no gene match. The V gene's germline CDR1 is MDHEN and CDR2 SYDVKM. This sample stems from a study of shared clonotypes between healthy human individuals. Notes on the study in general: Clonotypes which were not shared had lower generation probabilities than clonotypes that all four donors shared.

Every subset had its genomic DNA shared out evenly among several immunoSEQ plates. Clones were read by immunoSEQ multiplex PCR, and TCRdb kept only the in-frame ones, dropping some. This table holds 2 million or so clones, roughly 96% found once. This receptor was taken from a man aged 18 to 30 in good health. The chain recombines TRBV28 with TRBJ2-2; TRBD2 agrees at 7 bases. Sample: naive CD4+ T cells sorted from blood. The subset denotes: CD45RA+ positively selected. In nucleotides, the CDR3 is TGTGCCACCCACCAGACTAGCATCACCGGGGAGCTGTTTTTT. Encoded protein: CATHQTSITGELFF.